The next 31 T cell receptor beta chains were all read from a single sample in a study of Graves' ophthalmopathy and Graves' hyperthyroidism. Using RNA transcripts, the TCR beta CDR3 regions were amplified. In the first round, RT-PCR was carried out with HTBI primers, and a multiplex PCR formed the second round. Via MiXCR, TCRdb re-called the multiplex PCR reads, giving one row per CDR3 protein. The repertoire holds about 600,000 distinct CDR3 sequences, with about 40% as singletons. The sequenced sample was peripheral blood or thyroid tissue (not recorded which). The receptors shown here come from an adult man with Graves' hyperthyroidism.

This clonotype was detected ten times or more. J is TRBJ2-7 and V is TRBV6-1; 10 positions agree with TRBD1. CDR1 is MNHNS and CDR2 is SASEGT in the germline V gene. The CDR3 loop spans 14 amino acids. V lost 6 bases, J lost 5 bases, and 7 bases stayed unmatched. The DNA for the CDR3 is TGTGCCAGCAGGACAGGGGGCGCGGTGAACGAGCAGTACTTC. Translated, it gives CASRTGGAVNEQYF.

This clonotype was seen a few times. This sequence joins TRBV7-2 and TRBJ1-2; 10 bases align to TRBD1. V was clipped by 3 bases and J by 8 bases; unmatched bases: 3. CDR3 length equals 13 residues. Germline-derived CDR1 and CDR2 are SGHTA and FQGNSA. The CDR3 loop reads CASSLDRGDGYTF. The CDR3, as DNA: TGTGCCAGCAGCTTGGACAGGGGGGACGGCTACACCTTC. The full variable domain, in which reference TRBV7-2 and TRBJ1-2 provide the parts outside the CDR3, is GAGVSQSPSNKVTEKGKDVELRCDPISGHTALYWYRQSLGQGLEFLIYFQGNSAPDKSGLPSDRFSAERTGGSVSTLTIQRTQQEDSAVYLCASSLDRGDGYTFGSGTRLTVV.

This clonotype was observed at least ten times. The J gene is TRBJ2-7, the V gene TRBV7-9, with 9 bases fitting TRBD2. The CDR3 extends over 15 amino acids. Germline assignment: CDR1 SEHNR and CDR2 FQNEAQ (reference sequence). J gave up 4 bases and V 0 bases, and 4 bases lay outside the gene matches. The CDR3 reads CASSLALAGEYEQYF. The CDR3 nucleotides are TGTGCCAGCAGCTTAGCACTAGCGGGCGAGTACGAGCAGTACTTC.

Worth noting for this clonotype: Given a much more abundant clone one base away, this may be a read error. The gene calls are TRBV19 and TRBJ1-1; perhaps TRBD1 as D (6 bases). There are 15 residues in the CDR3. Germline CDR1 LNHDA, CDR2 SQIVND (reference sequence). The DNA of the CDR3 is TGTGCCAATAGTATGTCCGAGACAGGAAGAACTGAAGCTTTCTTT. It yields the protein CANSMSETGRTEAFF. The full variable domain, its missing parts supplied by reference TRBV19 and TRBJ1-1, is DGGITQSPKYLFRKEGQNVTLSCEQNLNHDAMYWYRQDPGQGLRLIYYSQIVNDFQKGDIAEGYSVSREKKESFPLTVTSAQKNPTAFYLCANSMSETGRTEAFFGQGTRLTVV.

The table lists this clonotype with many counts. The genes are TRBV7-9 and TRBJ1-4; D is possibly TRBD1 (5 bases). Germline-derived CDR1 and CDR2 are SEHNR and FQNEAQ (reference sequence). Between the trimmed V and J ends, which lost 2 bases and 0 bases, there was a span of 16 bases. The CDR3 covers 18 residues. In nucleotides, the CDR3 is TGTGCCAGCAGCTTATTTGGCAGGGCTACAGCAACTAATGAAAAACTGTTTTTT. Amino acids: CASSLFGRATATNEKLFF.

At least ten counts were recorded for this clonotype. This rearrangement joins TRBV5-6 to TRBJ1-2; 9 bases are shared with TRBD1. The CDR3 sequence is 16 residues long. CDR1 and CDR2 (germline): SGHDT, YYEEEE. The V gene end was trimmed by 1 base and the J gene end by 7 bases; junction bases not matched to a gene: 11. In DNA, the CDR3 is TGTGCCAGCAGCTTGCGGGGACAGGGCGATTTATTTGGCTACACCTTC. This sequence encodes CASSLRGQGDLFGYTF.

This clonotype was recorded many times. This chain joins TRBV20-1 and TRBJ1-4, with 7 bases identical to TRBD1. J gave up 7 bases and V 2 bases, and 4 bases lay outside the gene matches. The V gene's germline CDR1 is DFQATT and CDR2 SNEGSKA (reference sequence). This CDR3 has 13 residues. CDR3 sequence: CSARSGGGEKLFF. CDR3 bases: TGCAGTGCTAGATCAGGGGGAGGTGAAAAACTGTTTTTT.

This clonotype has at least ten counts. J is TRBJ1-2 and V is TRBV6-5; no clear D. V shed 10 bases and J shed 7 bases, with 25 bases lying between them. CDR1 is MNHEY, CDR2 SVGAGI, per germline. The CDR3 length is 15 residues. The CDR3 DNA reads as TGTGCCACCGTCGGAGGAGACATGGTTGTGGGTGGCTACACCTTC. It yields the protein CATVGGDMVVGGYTF.

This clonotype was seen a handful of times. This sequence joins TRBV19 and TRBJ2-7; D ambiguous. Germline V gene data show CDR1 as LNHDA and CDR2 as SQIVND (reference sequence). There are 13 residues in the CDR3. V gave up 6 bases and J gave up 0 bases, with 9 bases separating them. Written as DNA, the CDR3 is TGTGCCAGTAGCCTCACTAACTCCTACGAGCAGTACTTC. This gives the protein CASSLTNSYEQYF.

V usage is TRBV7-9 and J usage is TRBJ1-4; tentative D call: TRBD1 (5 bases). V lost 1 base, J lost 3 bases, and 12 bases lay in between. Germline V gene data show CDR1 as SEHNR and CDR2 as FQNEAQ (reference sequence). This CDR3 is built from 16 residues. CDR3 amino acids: CASSLGVGHSNEKLFF. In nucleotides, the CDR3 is TGTGCCAGCAGCTTAGGGGTAGGACACTCTAATGAAAAACTGTTTTTT.

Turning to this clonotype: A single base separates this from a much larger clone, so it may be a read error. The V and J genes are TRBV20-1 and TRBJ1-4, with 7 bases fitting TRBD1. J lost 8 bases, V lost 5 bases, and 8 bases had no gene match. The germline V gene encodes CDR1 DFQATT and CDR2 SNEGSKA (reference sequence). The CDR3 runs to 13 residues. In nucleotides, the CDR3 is TGCAGTGCTGGACAGGAACAATCGGAAAAACTGTTTTTT. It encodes CSAGQEQSEKLFF.

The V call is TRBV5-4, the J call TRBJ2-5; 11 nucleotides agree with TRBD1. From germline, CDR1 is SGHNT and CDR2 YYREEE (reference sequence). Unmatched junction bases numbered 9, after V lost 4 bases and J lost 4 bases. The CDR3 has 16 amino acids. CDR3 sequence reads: CASSHRTGGKGETQYF. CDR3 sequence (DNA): TGTGCCAGCAGCCACCGGACAGGGGGCAAAGGAGAGACCCAGTACTTC.

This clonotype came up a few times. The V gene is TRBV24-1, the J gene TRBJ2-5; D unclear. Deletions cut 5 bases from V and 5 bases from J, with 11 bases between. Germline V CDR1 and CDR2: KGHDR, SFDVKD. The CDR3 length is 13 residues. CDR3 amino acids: CATSGSGGETQYF. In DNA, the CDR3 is TGTGCCACCAGTGGGTCAGGTGGGGAGACCCAGTACTTC.

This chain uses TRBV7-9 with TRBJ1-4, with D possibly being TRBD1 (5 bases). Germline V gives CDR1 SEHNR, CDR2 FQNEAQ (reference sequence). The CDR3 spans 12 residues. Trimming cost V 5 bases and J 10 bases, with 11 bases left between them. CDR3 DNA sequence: TGTGCCAGCAGCCCAGGGACGGTAAAACTGTTTTTT. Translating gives CASSPGTVKLFF.

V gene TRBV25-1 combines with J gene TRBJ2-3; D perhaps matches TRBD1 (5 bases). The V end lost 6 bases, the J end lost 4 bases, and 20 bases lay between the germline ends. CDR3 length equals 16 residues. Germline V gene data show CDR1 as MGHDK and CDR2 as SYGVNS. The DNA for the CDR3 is TGTGCCAGCAGCCCACGAGGCAGGGCCGCCCCAGATACGCAGTATTTT. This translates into CASSPRGRAAPDTQYF.

Here the CDR3 DNA reads TGTGCCAGCAGCTCTTTAGCGGGAGGGAGCACAGATACGCAGTATTTT. Its protein is CASSSLAGGSTDTQYF. The chain is built from TRBV7-3 and TRBJ2-3, with 11 bases fitting TRBD2. This CDR3 is built from 16 residues. CDR1 and CDR2 (germline): SGHTA, FQGTGA. J lost 0 bases, V lost 4 bases, and 3 bases had no gene match.

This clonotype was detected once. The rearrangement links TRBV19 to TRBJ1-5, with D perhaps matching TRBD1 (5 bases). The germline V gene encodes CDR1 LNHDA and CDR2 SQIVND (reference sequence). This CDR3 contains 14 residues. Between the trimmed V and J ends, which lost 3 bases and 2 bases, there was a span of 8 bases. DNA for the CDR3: TGTGCCAGTAGTATCGCCAGGGGCAATCAGCCCCAGCATTTT. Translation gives CASSIARGNQPQHF.

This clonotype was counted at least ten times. CDR3 in DNA: TGTGCCAGCAGCCCATATGTTGGACTAGCGGGAGGGCCGAACTACGAGCAGTACTTC. It encodes CASSPYVGLAGGPNYEQYF. The gene calls are TRBV14 and TRBJ2-7, with 15 bases fitting TRBD2. The CDR3 runs to 19 residues. Germline V lookup: CDR1 SGHDN, CDR2 FVKESK. After removal of 4 bases from V and 3 bases from J, the junction contained 13 bases not matched to a gene.

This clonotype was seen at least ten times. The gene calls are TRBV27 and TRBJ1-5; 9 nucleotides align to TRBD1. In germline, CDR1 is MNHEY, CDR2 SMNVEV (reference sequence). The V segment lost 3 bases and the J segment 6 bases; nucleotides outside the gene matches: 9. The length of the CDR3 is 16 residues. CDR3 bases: TGTGCCAGCAGTTTGACCGGACAGGGGATTGGTCAGCCCCAGCATTTT. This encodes CASSLTGQGIGQPQHF.

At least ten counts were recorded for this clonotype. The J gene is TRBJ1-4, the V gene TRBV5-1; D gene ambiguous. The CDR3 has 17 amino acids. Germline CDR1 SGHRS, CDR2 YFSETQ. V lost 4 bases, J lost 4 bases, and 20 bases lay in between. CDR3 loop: CASSPGPWEKDNEKLFF. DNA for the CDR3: TGCGCCAGCAGCCCCGGGCCTTGGGAGAAGGATAATGAAAAACTGTTTTTT.

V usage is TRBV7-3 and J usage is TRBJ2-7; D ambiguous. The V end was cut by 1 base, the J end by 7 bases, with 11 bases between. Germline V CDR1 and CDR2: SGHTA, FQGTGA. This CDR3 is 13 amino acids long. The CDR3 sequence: CASSLMVNNEQYF. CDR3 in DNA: TGTGCCAGCAGCTTAATGGTTAACAATGAGCAGTACTTC. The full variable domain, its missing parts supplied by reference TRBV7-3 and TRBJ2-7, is GAGVSQTPSNKVTEKGKYVELRCDPISGHTALYWYRQSLGQGPEFLIYFQGTGAADDSGLPNDRFFAVRPEGSVSTLKIQRTERGDSAVYLCASSLMVNNEQYFGPGTRLTVT.

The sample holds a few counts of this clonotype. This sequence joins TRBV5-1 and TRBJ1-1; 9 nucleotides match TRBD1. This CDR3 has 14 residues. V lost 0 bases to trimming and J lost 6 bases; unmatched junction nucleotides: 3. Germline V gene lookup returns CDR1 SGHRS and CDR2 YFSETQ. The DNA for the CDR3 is TGCGCCAGCAGCTTGGAGGGACAGGGCCCTGAAGCTTTCTTT. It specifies CASSLEGQGPEAFF.

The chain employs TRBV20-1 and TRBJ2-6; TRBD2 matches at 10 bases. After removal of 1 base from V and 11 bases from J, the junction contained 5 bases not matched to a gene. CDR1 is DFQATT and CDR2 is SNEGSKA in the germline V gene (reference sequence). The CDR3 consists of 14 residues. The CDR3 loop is CSARASGGAYVLTF. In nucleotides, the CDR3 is TGCAGTGCTAGAGCCAGCGGGGGGGCATACGTCCTGACTTTC.

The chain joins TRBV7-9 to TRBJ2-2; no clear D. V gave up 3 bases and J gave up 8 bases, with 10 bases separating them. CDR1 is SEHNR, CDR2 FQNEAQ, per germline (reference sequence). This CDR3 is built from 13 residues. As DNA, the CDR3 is TGTGCCAGCAGCTTTGGCGGCAGGGGGGAGCTGTTTTTT. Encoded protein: CASSFGGRGELFF.

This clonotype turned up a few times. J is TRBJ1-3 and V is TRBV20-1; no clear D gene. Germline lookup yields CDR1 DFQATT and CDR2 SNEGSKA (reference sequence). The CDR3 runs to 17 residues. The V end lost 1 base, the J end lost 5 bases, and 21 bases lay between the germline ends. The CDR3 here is CSARAHTPTGTRNTIYF. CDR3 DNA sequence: TGCAGTGCTAGAGCCCACACCCCGACCGGAACAAGAAACACCATATATTTT.

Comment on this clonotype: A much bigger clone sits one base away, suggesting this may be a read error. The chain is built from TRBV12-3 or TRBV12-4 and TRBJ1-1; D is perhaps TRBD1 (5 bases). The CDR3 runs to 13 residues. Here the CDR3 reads CVSSYGHLTEAFF. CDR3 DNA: TGTGTCAGCAGTTATGGACACCTCACTGAAGCTTTCTTT.

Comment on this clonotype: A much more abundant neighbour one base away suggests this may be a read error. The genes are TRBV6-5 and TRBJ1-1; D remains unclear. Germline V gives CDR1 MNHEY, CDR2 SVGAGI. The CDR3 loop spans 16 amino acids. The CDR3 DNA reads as TGTGCCAGCAGCACTAAGTATGAGGTAGGCTGGACTGGAGCTTTCTTT. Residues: CASSTKYEVGWTGAFF.

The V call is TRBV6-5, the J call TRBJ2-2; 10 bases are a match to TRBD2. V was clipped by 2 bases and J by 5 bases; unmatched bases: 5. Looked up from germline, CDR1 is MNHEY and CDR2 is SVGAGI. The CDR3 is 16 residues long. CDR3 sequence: CASSYVPSGRTGELFF. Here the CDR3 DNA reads TGTGCCAGCAGTTACGTCCCTAGCGGGAGAACCGGGGAGCTGTTTTTT.

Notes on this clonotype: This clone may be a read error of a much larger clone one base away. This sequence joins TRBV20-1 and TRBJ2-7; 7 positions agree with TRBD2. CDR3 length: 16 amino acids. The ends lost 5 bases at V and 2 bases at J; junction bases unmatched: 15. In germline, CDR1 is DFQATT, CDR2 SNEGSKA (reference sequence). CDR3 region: CSAGTSSGGSPYEQYF. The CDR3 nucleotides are TGCAGTGCTGGAACCTCCTCCGGCGGGAGCCCCTACGAGCAGTACTTC.

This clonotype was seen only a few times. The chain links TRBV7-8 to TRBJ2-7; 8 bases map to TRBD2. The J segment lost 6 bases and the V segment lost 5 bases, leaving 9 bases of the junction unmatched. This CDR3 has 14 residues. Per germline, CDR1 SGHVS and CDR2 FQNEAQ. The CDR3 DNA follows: TGTGCCAGCAGCCCCCTTCGGACTAGCTCCGAGCAGTACTTC. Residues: CASSPLRTSSEQYF.

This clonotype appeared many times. The CDR3 is CASSLAYRNTEAFF. In DNA form, the CDR3 reads TGTGCCAGCAGCTTGGCTTACAGGAACACTGAAGCTTTCTTT. The chain links TRBV5-8 to TRBJ1-1; D is ambiguous. Per germline, CDR1 SGHTS and CDR2 YDEGEE. This CDR3 is built from 14 residues. V lost 0 bases, J lost 1 base, and 7 bases lay in between. The full variable domain, completed using reference TRBV5-8 and TRBJ1-1, is EAGVTQSPTHLIKTRGQQATLRCSPISGHTSVYWYQQALGLGLQFLLWYDEGEERNRGNFPPRFSGRQFPNYSSELNVNALELEDSALYLCASSLAYRNTEAFFGQGTRLTVV.